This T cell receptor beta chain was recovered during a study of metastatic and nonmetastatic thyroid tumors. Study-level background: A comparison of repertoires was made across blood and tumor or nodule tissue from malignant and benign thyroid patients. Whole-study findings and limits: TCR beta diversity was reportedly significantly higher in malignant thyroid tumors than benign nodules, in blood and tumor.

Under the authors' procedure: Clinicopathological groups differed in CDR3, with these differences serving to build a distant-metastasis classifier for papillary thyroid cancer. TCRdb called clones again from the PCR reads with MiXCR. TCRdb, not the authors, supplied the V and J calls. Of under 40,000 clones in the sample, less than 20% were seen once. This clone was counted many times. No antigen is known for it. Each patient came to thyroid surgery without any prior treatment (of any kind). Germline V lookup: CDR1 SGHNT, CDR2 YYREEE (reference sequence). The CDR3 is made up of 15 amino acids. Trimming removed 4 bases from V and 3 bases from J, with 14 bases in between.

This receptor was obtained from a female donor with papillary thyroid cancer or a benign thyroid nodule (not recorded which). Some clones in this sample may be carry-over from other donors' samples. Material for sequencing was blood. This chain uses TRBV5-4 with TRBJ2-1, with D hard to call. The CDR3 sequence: CASSTGERIYNEQFF. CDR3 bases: TGTGCCAGCAGCACCGGTGAACGAATCTACAATGAGCAGTTCTTC.